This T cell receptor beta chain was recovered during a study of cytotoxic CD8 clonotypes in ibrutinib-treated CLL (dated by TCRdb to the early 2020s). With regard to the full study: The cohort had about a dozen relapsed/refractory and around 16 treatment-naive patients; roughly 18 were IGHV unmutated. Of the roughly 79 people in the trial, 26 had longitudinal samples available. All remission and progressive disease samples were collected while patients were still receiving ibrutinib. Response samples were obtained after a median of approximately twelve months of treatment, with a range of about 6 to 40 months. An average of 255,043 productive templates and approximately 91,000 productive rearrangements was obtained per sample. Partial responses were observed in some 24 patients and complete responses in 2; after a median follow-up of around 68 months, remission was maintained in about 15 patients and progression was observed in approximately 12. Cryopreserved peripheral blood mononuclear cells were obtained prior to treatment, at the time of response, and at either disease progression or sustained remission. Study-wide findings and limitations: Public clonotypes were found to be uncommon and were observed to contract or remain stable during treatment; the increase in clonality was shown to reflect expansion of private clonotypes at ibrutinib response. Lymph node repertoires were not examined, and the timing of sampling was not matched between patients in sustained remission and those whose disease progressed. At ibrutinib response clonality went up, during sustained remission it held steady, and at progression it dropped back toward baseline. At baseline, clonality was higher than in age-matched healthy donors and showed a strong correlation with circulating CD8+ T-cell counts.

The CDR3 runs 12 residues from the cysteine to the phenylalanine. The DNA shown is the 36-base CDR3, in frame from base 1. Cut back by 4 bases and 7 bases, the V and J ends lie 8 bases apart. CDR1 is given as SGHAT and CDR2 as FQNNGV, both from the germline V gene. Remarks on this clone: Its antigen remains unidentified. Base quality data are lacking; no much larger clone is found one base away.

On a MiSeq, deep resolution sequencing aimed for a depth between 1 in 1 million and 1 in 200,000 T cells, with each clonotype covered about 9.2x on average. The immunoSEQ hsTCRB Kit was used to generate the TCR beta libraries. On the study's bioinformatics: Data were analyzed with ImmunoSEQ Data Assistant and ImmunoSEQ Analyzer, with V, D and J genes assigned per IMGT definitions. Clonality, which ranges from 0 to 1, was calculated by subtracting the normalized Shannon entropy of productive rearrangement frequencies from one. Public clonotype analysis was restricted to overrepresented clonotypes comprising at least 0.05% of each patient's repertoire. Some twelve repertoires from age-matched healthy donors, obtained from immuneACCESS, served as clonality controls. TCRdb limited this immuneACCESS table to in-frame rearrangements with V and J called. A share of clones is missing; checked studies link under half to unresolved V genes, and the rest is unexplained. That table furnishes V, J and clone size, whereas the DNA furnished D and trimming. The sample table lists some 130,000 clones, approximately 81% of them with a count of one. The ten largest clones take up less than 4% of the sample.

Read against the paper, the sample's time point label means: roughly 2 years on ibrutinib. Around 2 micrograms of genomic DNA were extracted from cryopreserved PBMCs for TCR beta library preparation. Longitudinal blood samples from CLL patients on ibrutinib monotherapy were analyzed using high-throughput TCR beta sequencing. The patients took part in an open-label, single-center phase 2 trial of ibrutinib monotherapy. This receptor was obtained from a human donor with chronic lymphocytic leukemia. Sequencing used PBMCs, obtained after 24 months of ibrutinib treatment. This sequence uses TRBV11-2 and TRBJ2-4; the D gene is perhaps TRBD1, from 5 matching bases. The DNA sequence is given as TGTGCCAGCAGCTCCAGGGTTAACATTCAGTACTTC. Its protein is CASSSRVNIQYF.